Listed here is a single T cell receptor (beta chain). Antigen: not known. This sample is drawn from a study of a mutant IDH1 vaccine in newly diagnosed glioma. Overall study results and limits: The authors found pseudoprogression apparently unrelated to changes in top peripheral T cell clonotypes. A vaccine-induced immune response developed in roughly 93% of the patients.

TCRdb keeps only in-frame clones here, not all; method: immunoSEQ multiplex PCR. The repertoire consists of around 89,000 clones, with under 90% occurring once and the leading ten covering 7% to 9%. Specified time point: baseline, week 1 (first vaccination visit). Treatment meaning: pre-vaccination baseline after standard-of-care therapy. V lost 1 base and J lost 5, with 17 bases in between. Germline values: CDR1 LGHNA, CDR2 YNFKEQ. The CDR3 contains 16 residues. This rearrangement joins TRBV4-2 to TRBJ2-5; the D is unclear. The input for sequencing was PBMCs, taken from a glioma patient treated with radiotherapy, temozolomide or both. The clonotype originates from a woman between 50 and 59 years old with glioma. The CDR3: CASSQVFGGIGETQYF. CDR3 coding DNA: TGTGCCAGCAGCCAAGTGTTCGGCGGTATCGGGGAGACCCAGTACTTC.